A selection of T cell receptor beta chains follows, all from one sample in a study of beta chain features in type 1 diabetes. The protocol was immunoSEQ multiplex PCR, while the TCRdb copy is restricted to in-frame clones and leaves out a portion. Among 200,000 to 250,000 clones listed, roughly 70% were seen once. The material sequenced was naive CD4+ T cells from blood. These receptors were obtained from a man between 25 and 39 years old in good health. The CDR3 runs from the conserved cysteine through the conserved F or W. Fields, in order: clone size, V gene, J gene, CDR3 protein. Expanded clones are given a class, and other clones once, few, many or no size at all.

size: NA; V: TRBV9; J: TRBJ2-4; CDR3: CASSPAWGAKNIQYF
size: NA; V: TRBV2; J: TRBJ2-7; CDR3: CASMGRTYEQYF
size: NA; V: TRBV7-2; J: TRBJ2-5; CDR3: CASSYSGRRETQYF
size: NA; V: TRBV29-1; J: TRBJ2-5; CDR3: CSVGRASGRAETQYF
size: NA; V: TRBV29-1; J: TRBJ2-1; CDR3: CSAQVRKYNEQFF
size: NA; V: TRBV6-5; J: TRBJ2-1; CDR3: CASSRTGDEQFF
size: few; V: TRBV10-3; J: TRBJ2-2; CDR3: CAIKERWAGELFF
size: NA; V: TRBV29-1; J: TRBJ1-5; CDR3: CSVATGSGQPQHF
size: NA; V: TRBV20-1; J: TRBJ2-7; CDR3: CSARRGYEQYF
size: NA; V: TRBV29-1; J: TRBJ1-2; CDR3: CSVADRSRYGYTF
size: NA; V: TRBV30; J: TRBJ1-5; CDR3: CAWSVQGNQPQHF
size: NA; V: TRBV15; J: TRBJ2-2; CDR3: CATSRESTPRPTGELFF
size: NA; V: TRBV7-8; J: TRBJ2-1; CDR3: CASSLEDNEQFF
size: NA; V: TRBV7-2; J: TRBJ2-5; CDR3: CASTEYSQETQYF
size: NA; V: TRBV30; J: TRBJ2-1; CDR3: CAWSEPGWTSITYNEQFF
size: NA; V: TRBV7-2; J: TRBJ2-1; CDR3: CASSPRDGEFF
size: NA; V: TRBV13; J: TRBJ2-1; CDR3: CASSAPPTQGSNEQFF
size: NA; V: TRBV7-8; J: TRBJ2-5; CDR3: CASSSTRVQETQYF
size: NA; V: TRBV14; J: TRBJ1-2; CDR3: CASSQGWITSNYGYTF
size: NA; V: TRBV9; J: TRBJ2-1; CDR3: CASTQKNGGEQFF
size: NA; V: TRBV2; J: TRBJ2-1; CDR3: CASSESDSGVNYNEQFF
size: NA; V: TRBV30; J: TRBJ2-1; CDR3: CAWSLGSYNEQFF
size: NA; V: TRBV9; J: TRBJ2-2; CDR3: CASSVGATDTGELFF
size: once; V: TRBV10-2; J: TRBJ1-6; CDR3: CASSGGEALHF
size: NA; V: TRBV9; J: TRBJ2-7; CDR3: CASSVETSGLGEQYF
size: once; V: TRBV29-1; J: TRBJ1-6; CDR3: CSVAEGANSPLHF
size: NA; V: TRBV20-1; J: TRBJ2-1; CDR3: CSAPLPEQFF
size: NA; V: TRBV7-2; J: TRBJ1-1; CDR3: CASSPVVNTEAFF
size: NA; V: TRBV5-4; J: TRBJ2-5; CDR3: CASSLVTGPEEETQYF
size: few; V: TRBV2; J: TRBJ2-1; CDR3: CASSWYGGDNEQFF
size: NA; V: TRBV5-6; J: TRBJ2-5; CDR3: CASSWGPTRLAGEETQYF
size: NA; V: TRBV6-5; J: TRBJ1-2; CDR3: CASSPPGQLNYGYTF
size: few; V: TRBV6-6; J: TRBJ2-7; CDR3: CASTIAASYEQYF
size: NA; V: TRBV30; J: TRBJ1-2; CDR3: CAWTPGPGGFGYTF
size: NA; V: TRBV7-2; J: TRBJ2-1; CDR3: CASSPRAGISYNEQFF
size: NA; V: TRBV2; J: TRBJ1-6; CDR3: CASRLTGRDNSPLHF
size: NA; V: TRBV5-6; J: TRBJ1-4; CDR3: CASSLTATNEKLFF
size: NA; V: TRBV7-8; J: TRBJ2-4; CDR3: CASSLSLTGGLAKNIQYF
size: once; V: TRBV25-1; J: TRBJ2-1; CDR3: CASRPSGGNEQFF
size: NA; V: TRBV7-9; J: TRBJ2-7; CDR3: CASSPQKGYEQYF
size: NA; V: TRBV29-1; J: TRBJ1-1; CDR3: CSVEGFGVNTEAFF
size: NA; V: TRBV7-2; J: TRBJ2-1; CDR3: CASTPDPLRHEQFF
size: NA; V: TRBV10-3; J: TRBJ2-3; CDR3: CAISDRQGSGTDTQYF
size: NA; V: TRBV19; J: TRBJ2-5; CDR3: CASSTSSVETQYF
size: NA; V: TRBV30; J: TRBJ2-7; CDR3: CAWRDGQGSPYSYEQYF
size: NA; V: TRBV20-1; J: TRBJ1-2; CDR3: CSATDRIGYTF
size: NA; V: TRBV15; J: TRBJ2-7; CDR3: CATSSSDRLGVEQYF
size: NA; V: TRBV2; J: TRBJ1-5; CDR3: CASKVQSNQPQHF
size: few; V: TRBV29-1; J: TRBJ2-7; CDR3: CSVARRASYEQYF
size: NA; V: TRBV4-1; J: TRBJ2-1; CDR3: CASGRPPGNEQFF
size: NA; V: TRBV25-1; J: TRBJ2-4; CDR3: CASSERGNIQYF
size: NA; V: TRBV25-1; J: TRBJ2-2; CDR3: CASSDPMGPSNTGELFF
size: few; V: TRBV30; J: TRBJ1-1; CDR3: CAWTGMNTEAFF
size: NA; V: TRBV23-1; J: TRBJ2-2; CDR3: CASSPTLLTPGQGPTGELFF
size: NA; V: TRBV30; J: TRBJ2-5; CDR3: CAWSKDRGKTQYF
size: NA; V: TRBV5-1; J: TRBJ1-1; CDR3: CASSFNRDRGVNTEAFF
size: few; V: TRBV30; J: TRBJ2-7; CDR3: CAWSPGQGVYEQYF
size: few; V: TRBV29-1; J: TRBJ2-7; CDR3: CSVSGHNYEQYF
size: once; V: TRBV30; J: TRBJ2-3; CDR3: CAWSLQSTDTQYF
size: NA; V: TRBV6-5; J: TRBJ2-5; CDR3: CASSPVTGSGTQYF